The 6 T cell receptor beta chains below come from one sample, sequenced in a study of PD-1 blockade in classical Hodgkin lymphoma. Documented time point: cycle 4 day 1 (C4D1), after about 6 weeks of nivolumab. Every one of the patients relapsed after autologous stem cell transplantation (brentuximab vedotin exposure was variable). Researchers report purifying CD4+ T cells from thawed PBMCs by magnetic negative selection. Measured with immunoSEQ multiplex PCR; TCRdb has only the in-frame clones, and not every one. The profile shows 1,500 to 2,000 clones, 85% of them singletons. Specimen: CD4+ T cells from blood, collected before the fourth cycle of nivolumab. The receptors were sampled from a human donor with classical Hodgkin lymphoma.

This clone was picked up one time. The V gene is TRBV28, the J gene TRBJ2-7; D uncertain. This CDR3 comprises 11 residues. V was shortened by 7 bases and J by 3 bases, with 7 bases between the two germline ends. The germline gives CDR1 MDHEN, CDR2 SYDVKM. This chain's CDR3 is CASKTHYEQYF. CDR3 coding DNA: TGTGCCAGCAAAACACACTACGAGCAGTACTTC. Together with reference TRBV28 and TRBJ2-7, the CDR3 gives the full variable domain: DVKVTQSSRYLVKRTGEKVFLECVQDMDHENMFWYRQDPGLGLRLIYFSYDVKMKEKGDIPEGYSVSREKKERFSLILESASTNQTSMYLCASKTHYEQYFGPGTRLTVT.

This CDR3 is CASSLRGDYGTEAFF. The CDR3 nucleotides read TGTGCCAGCTCTCTCCGTGGGGACTATGGAACTGAAGCTTTCTTT. The chain combines TRBV18 with TRBJ1-1; D possibly corresponds to TRBD1 (5 bases). This CDR3 contains 15 residues. Trimming cost V 6 bases and J 5 bases, with 19 bases left between them. Germline-derived CDR1 and CDR2 are KGHSH and LQKENI.

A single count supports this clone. CDR3 sequence reads: CASSLVAGSTEAFF. CDR3 in DNA: TGTGCCAGCAGCTTAGTCGCAGGTAGTACTGAAGCTTTCTTT. The J gene is TRBJ1-1, the V gene TRBV11-3; D not resolved. The ends were cut back, 1 base at V and 5 bases at J, with 11 bases in the middle. The CDR3 runs to 14 residues. Germline values: CDR1 SGHNT, CDR2 YENEEA.

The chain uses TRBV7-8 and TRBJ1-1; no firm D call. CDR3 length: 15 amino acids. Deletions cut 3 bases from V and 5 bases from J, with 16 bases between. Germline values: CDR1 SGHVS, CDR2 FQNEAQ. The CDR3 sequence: CASSFLGRGRTEAFF. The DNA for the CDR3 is TGTGCCAGCAGCTTTTTGGGTCGGGGTAGAACTGAAGCTTTCTTT.

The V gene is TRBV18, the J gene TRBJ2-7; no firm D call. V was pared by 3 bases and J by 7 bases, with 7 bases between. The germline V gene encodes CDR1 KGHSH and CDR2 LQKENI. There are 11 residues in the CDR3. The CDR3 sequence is CASSPEGEQYF. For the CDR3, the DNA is TGTGCCAGCTCACCCGAAGGAGAGCAGTACTTC. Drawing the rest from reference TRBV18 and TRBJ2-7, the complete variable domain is NAGVMQNPRHLVRRRGQEARLRCSPMKGHSHVYWYRQLPEEGLKFMVYLQKENIIDESGMPKERFSAEFPKEGPSILRIQQVVRGDSAAYFCASSPEGEQYFGPGTRLTVT.

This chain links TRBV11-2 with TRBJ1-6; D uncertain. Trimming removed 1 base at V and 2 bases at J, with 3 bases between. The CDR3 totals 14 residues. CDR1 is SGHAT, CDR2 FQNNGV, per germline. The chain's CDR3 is CASSLGPYNSPLHF. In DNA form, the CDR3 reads TGTGCCAGCAGCTTAGGCCCCTATAATTCACCCCTCCACTTT.